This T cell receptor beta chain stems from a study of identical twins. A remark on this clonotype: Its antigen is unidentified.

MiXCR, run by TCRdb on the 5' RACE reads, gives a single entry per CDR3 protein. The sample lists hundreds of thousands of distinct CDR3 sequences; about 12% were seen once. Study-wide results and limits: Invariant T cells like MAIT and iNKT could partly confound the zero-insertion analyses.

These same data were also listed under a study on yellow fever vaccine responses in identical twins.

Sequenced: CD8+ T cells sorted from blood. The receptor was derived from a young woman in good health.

CDR3 sequence (DNA): TGTGCCACCAGCAGCGAAACAGGGGGGGTCTACAATGAGCAGTTCTTC. Protein product: CATSSETGGVYNEQFF. The J gene is TRBJ2-1, the V gene TRBV15; a weak D match, TRBD1 (8 bases). Trimming removed 3 bases at V and 3 bases at J, with 15 bases between. This CDR3 contains 16 residues. The V gene's germline CDR1 is LNHNV and CDR2 YYDKDF (reference sequence).